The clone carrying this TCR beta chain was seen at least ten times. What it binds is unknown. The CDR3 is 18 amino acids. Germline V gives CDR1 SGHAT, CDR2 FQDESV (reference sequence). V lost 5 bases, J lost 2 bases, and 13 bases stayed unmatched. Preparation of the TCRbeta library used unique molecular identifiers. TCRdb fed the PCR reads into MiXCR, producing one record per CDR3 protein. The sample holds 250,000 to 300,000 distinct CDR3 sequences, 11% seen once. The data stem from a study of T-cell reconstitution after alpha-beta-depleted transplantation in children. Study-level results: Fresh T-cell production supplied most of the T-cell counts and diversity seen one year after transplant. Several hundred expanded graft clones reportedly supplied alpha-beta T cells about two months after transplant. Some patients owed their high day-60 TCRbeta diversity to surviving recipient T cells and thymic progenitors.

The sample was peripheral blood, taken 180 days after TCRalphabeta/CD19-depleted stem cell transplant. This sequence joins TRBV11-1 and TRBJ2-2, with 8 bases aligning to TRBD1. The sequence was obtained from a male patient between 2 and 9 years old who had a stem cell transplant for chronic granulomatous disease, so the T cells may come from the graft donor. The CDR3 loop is CASSLNPSGTGNTGELFF. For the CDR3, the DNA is TGTGCCAGCAGCCTAAACCCTTCCGGGACAGGAAACACCGGGGAGCTGTTTTTT.